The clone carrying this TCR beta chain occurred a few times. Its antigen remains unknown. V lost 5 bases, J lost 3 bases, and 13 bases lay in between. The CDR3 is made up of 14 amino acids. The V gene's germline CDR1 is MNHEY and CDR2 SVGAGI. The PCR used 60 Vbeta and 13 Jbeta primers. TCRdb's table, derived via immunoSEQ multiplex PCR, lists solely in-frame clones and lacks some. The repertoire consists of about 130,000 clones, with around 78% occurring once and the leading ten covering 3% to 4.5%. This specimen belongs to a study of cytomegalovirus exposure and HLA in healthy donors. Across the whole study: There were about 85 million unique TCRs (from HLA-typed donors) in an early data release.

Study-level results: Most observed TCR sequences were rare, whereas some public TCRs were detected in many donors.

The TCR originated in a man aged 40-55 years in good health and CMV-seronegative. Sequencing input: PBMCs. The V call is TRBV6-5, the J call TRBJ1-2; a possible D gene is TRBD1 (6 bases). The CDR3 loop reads CASSAGRGDYGYTF. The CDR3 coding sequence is TGTGCCAGCAGTGCCGGCAGGGGCGACTATGGCTACACCTTC.